This T cell receptor (beta chain) was retrieved from a study of CD8 T cells in ankylosing spondylitis (dated by TCRdb to the late 2010s). About the investigation overall: The study set out to find disease-linked TCR variants by profiling T cell receptor beta repertoires in ankylosing spondylitis patients and healthy donors. The full study cohort was made up of approximately 27 ankylosing spondylitis patients and about a hundred healthy donors. Peripheral blood samples were taken, and synovial fluid was additionally collected from ankylosing spondylitis patients. General study outcomes and caveats: Some of the motif variants had been reported before in the synovial fluid and blood of reactive arthritis patients, a finding that suggests common disease-initiation mechanisms. The disease-linked clones were reported to be significantly enriched in matched synovial fluid samples from ankylosing spondylitis patients. A CD8+ phenotype was shown by the disease-linked clones, which were found at relatively low frequencies in peripheral blood. Blood from ankylosing spondylitis patients appeared to be characterized by a TCR beta motif made up of several highly homologous amino acid variants.

From cysteine to phenylalanine, the CDR3 is 14 amino acids long. The kept DNA is CDR3 alone, 42 bases in frame from the first base. At the junction V is shortened by 4 bases and J by 9 bases, with 13 bases in between. This clonotype was picked up many times. Its antigen target is currently unknown. Base qualities were left out, and no much larger clone turns up one base away. The sample was run on an Illumina HiSeq 2500. Quantitative 5'-RACE with molecular barcodes was the method used to prepare the TCR beta libraries. Per the authors' processing: To identify disease-linked TCR variants, a new computational method was used, one built on a probabilistic model of VDJ rearrangement. The public sequencing data were trimmed at Q25 with fastp and processed into clonotypes with MiXCR by TCRdb, which kept only in-frame beta chains. Each entry merges the rows of one CDR3 protein and shows their most common DNA and genes. In this record, the V and J calls reflect TCRdb's handling and not the investigators' own analysis. Across this sample there are some 840,000 distinct CDR3 sequences, with approximately 10% seen only once. Less than 0.65% of the sample is held by the ten biggest clonotypes.

This sequence originates from a male donor with ankylosing spondylitis. The sample consisted of blood, either unsorted or a sorted T cell fraction (not recorded which). The chain joins TRBV12-3 or TRBV12-4 to TRBJ1-6, with the identity of the D gene unclear. The DNA sequence is given as TGTGCCAGCAGTTGGGCCGGGGAGGGTTCACCCCTCCACTTT. This yields the protein CASSWAGEGSPLHF.